This TCR beta chain came from a study of human T cells and chemical hapten exposure. As for the study in general: Throughout the approximately 24-week study, diphenylcyclopropenone was applied weekly to the patients' scalps.

Trimming cost V 6 bases and J 12 bases; bases outside gene matches: 8. The CDR3 totals 11 residues. The germline V gene encodes CDR1 SNHLY and CDR2 FYNNEI. Notes on this clonotype: Its antigen remains unknown.

Time point reported: patch test 2, 6 weeks after DPC sensitization. Stated treatment: therapeutic diphenylcyclopropenone sensitization with weekly scalp DPC. TCRdb redid the calling of the RACE reads with MiXCR, one entry per CDR3 protein. The sample has 96,000 or so distinct CDR3 sequences, 9% to 9.5% seen once. Study-level points and caveats: Relative to control repertoires, expanded TCRs gave rise to significantly more large CDR3 similarity clusters.

V gene TRBV2 combines with J gene TRBJ2-7; 7 bases are shared with TRBD1. Sequencing was performed on whole blood, taken in connection with sensitization to the hapten diphenylcyclopropenone (DPC). The sequence derives from a woman in her thirties or forties with alopecia areata. Some clones in this sample may be carry-over from other donors' samples. As DNA, the CDR3 is TGTGCCAGCAGGGCCCTACAGGGGCCGTACTTC. Translated: CASRALQGPYF.